The T cell receptor beta chain under discussion was sequenced for a study of CD8 T cells in Susac syndrome. V shed 3 bases and J shed 3 bases, with 12 bases lying between them. The CDR3 length is 14 residues. CDR1 MGHRA and CDR2 YSYEKL come from the germline V gene. Reverse transcription of 0.5 to 1 ug RNA was performed with random hexamers. Multiplex PCR with immunoSEQ amplified the TCR beta CDR3 across 54 Vbeta and 13 Jbeta. TCRdb re-derived calls from the immunoSEQ multiplex PCR reads in MiXCR, one entry per CDR3 protein. The sample shows around 170,000 distinct CDR3 sequences, 95% of them seen only once.

The sequenced sample was CD4+ T cells from PBMCs. The clonotype comes from a human donor with Susac syndrome. The chain couples TRBV4-1 to TRBJ2-7, with D possibly matching TRBD2 (6 bases). CDR3 loop: CASSQAGTDYEQYF. DNA for the CDR3: TGCGCCAGCAGCCAGGCCGGGACTGACTACGAGCAGTACTTC.